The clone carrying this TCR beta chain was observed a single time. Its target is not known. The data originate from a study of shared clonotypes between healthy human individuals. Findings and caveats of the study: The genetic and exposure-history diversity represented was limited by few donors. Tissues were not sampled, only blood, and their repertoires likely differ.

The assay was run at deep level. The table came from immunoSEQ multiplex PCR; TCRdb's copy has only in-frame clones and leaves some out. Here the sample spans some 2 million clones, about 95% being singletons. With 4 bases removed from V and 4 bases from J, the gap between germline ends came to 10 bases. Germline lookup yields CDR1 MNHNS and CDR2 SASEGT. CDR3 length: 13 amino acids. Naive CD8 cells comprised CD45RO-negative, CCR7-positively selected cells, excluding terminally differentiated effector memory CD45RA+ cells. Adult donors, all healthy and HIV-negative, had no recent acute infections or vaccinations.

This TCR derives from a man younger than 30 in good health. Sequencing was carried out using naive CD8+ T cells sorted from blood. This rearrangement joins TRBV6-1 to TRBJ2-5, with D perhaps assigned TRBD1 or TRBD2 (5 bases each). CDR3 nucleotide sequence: TGTGCCAGCAGTGTAGAGGGGACAGAGACCCAGTACTTC. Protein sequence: CASSVEGTETQYF.